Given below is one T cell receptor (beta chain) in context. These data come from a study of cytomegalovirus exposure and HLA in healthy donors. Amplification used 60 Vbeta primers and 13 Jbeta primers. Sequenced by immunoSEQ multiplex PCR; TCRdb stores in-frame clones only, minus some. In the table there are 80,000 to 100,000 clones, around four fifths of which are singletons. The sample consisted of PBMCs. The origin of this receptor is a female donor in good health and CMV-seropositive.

This CDR3 reads CASSLLARSYNEQFF. In DNA, the CDR3 is TGCGCCAGCAGCCTACTAGCGCGATCCTACAATGAGCAGTTCTTC. The chain links TRBV4-1 to TRBJ2-1; 7 bases are shared with TRBD2. Trimming removed 4 bases from V and 1 base from J; junction bases left unmatched: 4. This CDR3 comprises 15 residues. CDR1 is MGHRA and CDR2 is YSYEKL in the germline V gene.